The rows below give T cell receptor beta chains drawn from one sample of a study of blood T cell repertoires in COVID-19. This table comes from immunoSEQ multiplex PCR, and its TCRdb copy is limited to in-frame clones, with some not included. This sample has around 270,000 clones; 80% to 90% occur once, and the top ten carry approximately 4%. Sequencing input: peripheral blood. Source of these receptors: a man aged 55 to 70 with acute or convalescent COVID-19. Both conserved end residues are part of each CDR3. Fields, in order: D gene, J gene, clone size, V gene, CDR3 DNA, CDR3 protein. D genes are given only for firm matches. Clone sizes are given selectively: once, few, many, or a class where the clone is expanded.

NA TRBJ2-7 NA TRBV18 TGTGCCAGCTCACGCGAGGACATGAGCGAGCAGTACTTC CASSREDMSEQYF
TRBD2 TRBJ2-7 NA TRBV7-9 TGTGCCAGCAGACCTATCACTAGCGGGAGTAGGAACGAGCAGTACTTC CASRPITSGSRNEQYF
NA TRBJ2-5 NA TRBV20-1 TGCAGTGCTATCGGGGAGACCCAGTACTTC CSAIGETQYF
TRBD1 TRBJ2-7 NA TRBV6-6 TGTGCCAGCAGAACGGACAGGTCCTACGAGCAGTACTTC CASRTDRSYEQYF
NA TRBJ1-4 NA TRBV21-1 TGTGCCAGCAGCCCGAGGACTTCTTGTTCTTTT CASSPRTSCSF
NA TRBJ1-5 NA TRBV29-1 TGCAGCGTCGGAGATCCAAGTCAGCCCCAGCATTTT CSVGDPSQPQHF
TRBD1 TRBJ1-2 NA TRBV11-2 TGTGCCAGCAGATCTCTCCGGGACAGGGATAACTATGGCTACACCTTC CASRSLRDRDNYGYTF
NA TRBJ2-5 NA TRBV3-1/TRBV3-2 TGTGCCAGCAGCCAATCCGTTTCAGAGACCCAGTACTTC CASSQSVSETQYF
NA TRBJ1-3 few TRBV18 TGTGCCAGCGCAACAGGGTCTGGAAACACCATATATTTT CASATGSGNTIYF
NA TRBJ2-5 NA TRBV6-5 TGTGCCAGCAGCCCCTCCTTCCAAGAGACCCAGTACTTC CASSPSFQETQYF
NA TRBJ2-1 NA TRBV5-1 TGCGCCAGCAGCTTGGACAGGGAGGGATACAATGAGCAGTTCTTC CASSLDREGYNEQFF
TRBD1 TRBJ2-1 NA TRBV18 TGTGCCAGCTCACCACCTAACGTGGGACAGCCCTACAATGAGCAGTTCTTC CASSPPNVGQPYNEQFF
TRBD1 TRBJ1-1 NA TRBV5-1 TGCGCCAGCAGCTTGAATGAAAGGGGGCTCACTGAAGCTTTCTTT CASSLNERGLTEAFF
NA TRBJ1-2 few TRBV6-2/TRBV6-3 TGTGCCAGCAGCCGACAGGACTTTGGCTACACCTTC CASSRQDFGYTF
TRBD2 TRBJ2-1 NA TRBV7-3 TGTGCCAGCAGCCCACGGACTAGAAGTTATTTCGCCTACAATGAGCAGTTCTTC CASSPRTRSYFAYNEQFF